The 17 T cell receptor beta chains below were found in one sample sequenced in a study of shared clonotypes between healthy human individuals (TCRdb year 2020). The library was generated by the immunoSEQ multiplex PCR assay. The clones in this table, taken by TCRdb from immuneACCESS, are in-frame only. Not every clone is retained; where verified, under half of the shortfall comes from an unresolved V gene, and the cause of the rest is unknown. For this sample there are about 2 million clones; roughly 95% appear just once. 1% to 1.5% of the sample is taken by the ten largest. CD8 naive samples were CD45RO-negative cells positively selected for CCR7, giving a CD45RA+CCR7+ population that excluded TemRA cells. Sequencing input: naive CD8+ T cells sorted from blood. The sample's cell subset or site label, in plain terms: CD45RA+CCR7+. The receptor set was obtained from a man between 18 and 29 years old in good health.

The gene calls are TRBV2 and TRBJ2-7, with unresolved D. Deletions cut 2 bases from V and 0 bases from J, with 5 bases between. Germline V gene data show CDR1 as SNHLY and CDR2 as FYNNEI. The CDR3 runs 13 residues. CDR3 nucleotide sequence: TGTGCCAGCAGTGAATCGGTCTCCTACGAGCAGTACTTC. Residues: CASSESVSYEQYF.

The chain carries TRBV19 and TRBJ2-1; D is ambiguous. V was clipped by 3 bases and J by 5 bases, with 14 bases between them. CDR1 is LNHDA and CDR2 is SQIVND in the germline V gene (reference sequence). The CDR3 is 15 residues long. The CDR3 DNA sequence: TGTGCCAGTAGTATCGGACGTTCTCTAGACAATGAGCAGTTCTTC. It is translated as CASSIGRSLDNEQFF.

This clone appeared once. Here the CDR3 reads CAWSPGRGFKDQPQHF. The CDR3 DNA is TGTGCCTGGAGTCCGGGGAGAGGGTTTAAGGATCAGCCCCAGCATTTT. This chain uses TRBV30 with TRBJ1-5; D call uncertain. Germline lookup yields CDR1 GTSNPN and CDR2 SVGIG (reference sequence). V was pared by 2 bases and J by 5 bases, with 19 bases between. The CDR3 runs to 16 residues.

The V gene is TRBV11-2, the J gene TRBJ1-1; TRBD1 is a possible D gene (5 bases). The CDR3 loop spans 15 amino acids. Germline V lookup: CDR1 SGHAT, CDR2 FQNNGV. With 2 bases removed from V and 0 bases from J, the gap between germline ends came to 10 bases. CDR3 sequence: CASSLTSRVNTEAFF. The CDR3, as DNA: TGTGCCAGCAGCTTAACCTCCAGGGTGAACACTGAAGCTTTCTTT.

This chain's CDR3 is CASSEWASGQTYEQYF. DNA of the CDR3: TGTGCCAGCAGTGAATGGGCTAGCGGGCAGACCTACGAGCAGTACTTC. The chain carries TRBV6-1 and TRBJ2-7; TRBD2 aligns across 8 bases. V trimming: 2 bases; J trimming: 2 bases; junction bases outside the gene matches: 8. The CDR3 is 16 residues long. Per germline, CDR1 MNHNS and CDR2 SASEGT.

This clone came up once. At the DNA level, this CDR3 is encoded by other sequences in the same sample as well. The gene calls are TRBV2 and TRBJ2-7, with 7 nucleotides matching TRBD2. Germline CDR1 SNHLY, CDR2 FYNNEI. CDR3 length: 14 amino acids. Trimming took 6 bases from V and 0 from J; bases not matched to a gene: 5. The CDR3 loop reads CASSAGGSSYEQYF. The CDR3 DNA follows: TGTGCCAGCAGCGCCGGGGGGTCCTCCTACGAGCAGTACTTC.

Comment on this clone: In the same sample, other DNA sequences code for this CDR3. The chain employs TRBV27 and TRBJ1-2; TRBD1 matches at 7 bases. Trimming took 6 bases from V and 4 from J; bases not matched to a gene: 5. This CDR3 contains 13 residues. The V gene's germline CDR1 is MNHEY and CDR2 SMNVEV (reference sequence). The chain's CDR3 is CASSYRGGYGYTF. The CDR3 region has the DNA TGTGCCAGCAGCTACAGGGGTGGCTATGGCTACACCTTC.

The genes are TRBV28 and TRBJ2-7; D is perhaps TRBD2 (5 bases). The CDR3 spans 15 residues. The germline V and J ends were trimmed by 2 bases and 0 bases, with 11 bases remaining between them. CDR1 is MDHEN, CDR2 SYDVKM, per germline. Here the CDR3 DNA reads TGTGCCAGCAGTTTAGCGGGTAGAAGCTCCTACGAGCAGTACTTC. Translated, it gives CASSLAGRSSYEQYF.

This clone was counted only a few times. The V gene is TRBV7-6, the J gene TRBJ2-2, with a possible D match to TRBD2 (7 bases). Trimming removed 5 bases from V and 3 bases from J, with 13 bases in between. The CDR3 length is 15 residues. Germline loops: CDR1 SGHVS, CDR2 FNYEAQ. Here the CDR3 reads CASSRLGGHTGELFF. The CDR3 DNA sequence: TGTGCCAGCAGCCGACTCGGGGGGCACACCGGGGAGCTGTTTTTT.

This chain connects TRBV19 to TRBJ1-5, with D uncertain. Per the germline V gene, CDR1 is LNHDA and CDR2 is SQIVND (reference sequence). The CDR3 spans 14 residues. With 6 bases removed from V and 3 bases from J, the gap between germline ends came to 12 bases. The CDR3 nucleotides are TGTGCCAGTAGGGAGTTCGGCTACAATCAGCCCCAGCATTTT. This sequence encodes CASREFGYNQPQHF.

Comment on this clone: Other DNA sequences of this sample code for an identical CDR3. The chain is built from TRBV5-4 and TRBJ2-7, with D perhaps matching TRBD2 (5 bases). V gave up 0 bases and J gave up 0 bases, with 10 bases separating them. CDR1 and CDR2 from the germline V gene are SGHNT and YYREEE (reference sequence). The CDR3 totals 15 residues. CDR3 in amino acids: CASSLGTGSSYEQYF. The CDR3 DNA reads as TGTGCCAGCAGCTTGGGAACGGGGAGCTCCTACGAGCAGTACTTC.

The rearrangement joins TRBV19 to TRBJ2-7; either TRBD1 or TRBD2 may fit D (5 bases each). The CDR3 runs 14 residues. With 3 bases removed from V and 4 bases from J, the gap between germline ends came to 13 bases. The germline V gene encodes CDR1 LNHDA and CDR2 SQIVND (reference sequence). CDR3: CASSIRGLEYEQYF. The CDR3 nucleotides are TGTGCCAGTAGTATCCGGGGCCTAGAGTACGAGCAGTACTTC.

V gene TRBV7-6 combines with J gene TRBJ2-1, with D tentatively TRBD2 (6 bases). The germline CDR1 and CDR2 sequences are SGHVS and FNYEAQ. This CDR3 contains 16 residues. V dropped 5 bases and J dropped 8 bases, with 22 bases sitting between them. This CDR3 is CASSPGPTPPGDEQFF. DNA of the CDR3: TGTGCCAGCAGCCCCGGCCCCACCCCCCCGGGGGATGAGCAGTTCTTC.

The chain is built from TRBV13 and TRBJ2-7; 9 positions agree with TRBD1. Germline V gene sequence: CDR1 PRHDT, CDR2 FYEKMQ (reference sequence). V lost 2 bases and J lost 3; bases outside the gene matches: 5. CDR3 size: 15 residues. CDR3 nucleotides: TGTGCCAGCAGCTTATCCGGGACAGGGTTCTACGAGCAGTACTTC. This encodes CASSLSGTGFYEQYF.

This clone was seen just once. DNA of the CDR3: TGCGCCAGCAGCCAAGTTGTCAGGGGGCGAGACGAGCAGTACTTC. This codes for CASSQVVRGRDEQYF. This rearrangement joins TRBV4-1 to TRBJ2-7; 8 positions match TRBD1. The CDR3 is 15 residues long. Germline CDR1 and CDR2: MGHRA and YSYEKL. J gave up 5 bases and V 1 base, and 7 bases lay outside the gene matches.

This chain joins TRBV4-1 and TRBJ2-1; D may be TRBD2 (6 bases). CDR1 and CDR2 (germline): MGHRA, YSYEKL. The V and J ends lost 0 bases and 2 bases respectively, with 11 bases between them. The CDR3 spans 16 residues. The CDR3 nucleotides are TGCGCCAGCAGCCAAGAATTAGCGGAGCCCTACAATGAGCAGTTCTTC. It specifies CASSQELAEPYNEQFF.

J is TRBJ2-7 and V is TRBV9; TRBD1 matches at 7 bases. The CDR3 spans 15 residues. Germline lookup yields CDR1 SGDLS and CDR2 YYNGEE. Trimming at V came to 1 base and at J to 3 bases, leaving 7 bases not matched to a gene. CDR3 in DNA: TGTGCCAGCAGCGTATCCGGGACAGCGATCTACGAGCAGTACTTC. Translated: CASSVSGTAIYEQYF. Variable domain in full (rest from reference TRBV9 and TRBJ2-7): DSGVTQTPKHLITATGQRVTLRCSPRSGDLSVYWYQQSLDQGLQFLIQYYNGEERAKGNILERFSAQQFPDLHSELNLSSLELGDSALYFCASSVSGTAIYEQYFGPGTRLTVT.